This T cell receptor beta chain was retrieved from a study of CD8+ T cells in alopecia areata. The overall study: Treated patients swallowed 5 to 10 mg of oral tofacitinib twice daily.

Isolated RNA was reverse transcribed into cDNA used as the sequencing template. Using immunoSEQ multiplex PCR, the repertoire was profiled, and TCRdb retains in-frame clones only, with some absent. The table has 75,000 to 100,000 clones, 70% to 80% seen once; the top ten hold 15% to 20%. Overall study results and limits: It was lesional scalp, especially alopecia totalis/universalis, that showed higher clonality than normal scalp.

This CDR3 is built from 12 residues. Trimming pared 4 bases from V and 6 bases from J, leaving 12 bases between. Per the germline V gene, CDR1 is GTSNPN and CDR2 is SVGIG (reference sequence). Stated treatment: oral pan-JAK inhibitor, 5-10 mg twice daily. With regard to this clone: Its antigen is unknown.

Sequenced here: CD8+ T cells sorted from blood, sampled at approximately week 42, from a patient treated with tofacitinib. The TCR sequence derives from a human donor with alopecia areata. This rearrangement joins TRBV30 to TRBJ1-1, with D uncertain. CDR3 nucleotides: TGTGCCTGGACCCTCGGGGTCTCTGAAGCTTTCTTT. Translating it yields CAWTLGVSEAFF.